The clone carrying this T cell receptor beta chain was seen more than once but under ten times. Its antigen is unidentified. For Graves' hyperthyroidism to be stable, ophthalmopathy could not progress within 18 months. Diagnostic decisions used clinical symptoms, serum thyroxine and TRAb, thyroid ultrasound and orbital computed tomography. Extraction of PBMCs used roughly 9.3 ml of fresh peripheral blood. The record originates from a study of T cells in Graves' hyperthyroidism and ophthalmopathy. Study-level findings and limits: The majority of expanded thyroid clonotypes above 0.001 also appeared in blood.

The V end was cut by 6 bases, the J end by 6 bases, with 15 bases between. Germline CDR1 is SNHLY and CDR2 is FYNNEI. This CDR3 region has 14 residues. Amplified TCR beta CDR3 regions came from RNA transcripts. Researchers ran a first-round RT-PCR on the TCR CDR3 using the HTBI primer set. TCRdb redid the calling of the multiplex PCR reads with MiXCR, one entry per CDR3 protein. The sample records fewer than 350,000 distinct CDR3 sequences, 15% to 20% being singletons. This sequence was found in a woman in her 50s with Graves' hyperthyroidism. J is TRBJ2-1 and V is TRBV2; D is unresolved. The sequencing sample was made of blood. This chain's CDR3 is CASRVRRTSNEQFF. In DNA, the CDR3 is TGTGCCAGCAGAGTACGTCGGACCTCCAATGAGCAGTTCTTC.